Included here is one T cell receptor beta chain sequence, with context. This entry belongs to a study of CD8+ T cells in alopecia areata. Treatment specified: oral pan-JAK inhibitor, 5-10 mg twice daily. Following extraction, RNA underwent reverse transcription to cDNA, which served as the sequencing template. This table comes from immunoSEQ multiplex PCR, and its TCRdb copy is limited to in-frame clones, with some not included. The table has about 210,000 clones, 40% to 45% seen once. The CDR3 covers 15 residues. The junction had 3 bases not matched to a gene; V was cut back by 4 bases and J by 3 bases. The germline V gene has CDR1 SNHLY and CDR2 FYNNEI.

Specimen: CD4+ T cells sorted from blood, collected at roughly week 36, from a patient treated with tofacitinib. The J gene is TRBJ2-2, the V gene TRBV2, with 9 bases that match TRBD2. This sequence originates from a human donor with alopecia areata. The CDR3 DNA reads TGTGCCAGCAGTGTCCAGCGGGGGGACACCGGGGAGCTGTTTTTT. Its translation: CASSVQRGDTGELFF.